These T cell receptor beta chains were read from a single sample in a study of CD8 T cells in Susac syndrome. TCRdb reprocessed the immunoSEQ multiplex PCR reads with MiXCR, giving one entry per CDR3 protein. The profile covers under 200,000 distinct CDR3 sequences, with about 95% appearing a single time and under 0.12% taken by the ten largest. The sequencing sample was made of CD4+ T cells from PBMCs. Source of these receptors: a human donor in good health. Each CDR3 is given with its conserved first and last residue. A D gene is named only where the DNA matches it firmly. Clone size, where shown, is once, few, many, or a class for clones that have expanded.

clone_size: .
v_call: TRBV29-1
j_call: TRBJ2-1
d_call: TRBD1
cdr3_nt: TGCAGCGTTGCCTCGTGGGGGACAGGGGGGCGGAATGAGCAGTTCTTC
cdr3_aa: CSVASWGTGGRNEQFF

clone_size: .
v_call: TRBV20-1
j_call: TRBJ2-1
d_call: TRBD1
cdr3_nt: TGCAGTGCTGGGGGTTTGACAGGGAGCGATGAGCAGTTCTTC
cdr3_aa: CSAGGLTGSDEQFF

clone_size: .
v_call: TRBV19
j_call: TRBJ1-5
d_call: .
cdr3_nt: TGTGCCAGTAGTAAAACAGGGAAATCCCAGCATTTT
cdr3_aa: CASSKTGKSQHF

clone_size: .
v_call: TRBV6-6
j_call: TRBJ2-5
d_call: .
cdr3_nt: TGTGCCAGCAGTGCCGTTATGAAAGAGACCCAGTACTTC
cdr3_aa: CASSAVMKETQYF

clone_size: .
v_call: TRBV20-1
j_call: TRBJ2-3
d_call: TRBD2
cdr3_nt: TGCAGTGCTGCCCACGATAGACTAGCGGAGGGGGACTGGGATACGCAGTATTTT
cdr3_aa: CSAAHDRLAEGDWDTQYF

clone_size: .
v_call: TRBV27
j_call: TRBJ2-3
d_call: .
cdr3_nt: TGTGCCAGCAGGCCGACTAGTGGCACAGATACGCAGTATTTT
cdr3_aa: CASRPTSGTDTQYF

clone_size: .
v_call: TRBV15
j_call: TRBJ1-4
d_call: .
cdr3_nt: TGTGCCACCAGCAGAGAGACAGTTAGGGAAAAACTGTTTTTT
cdr3_aa: CATSRETVREKLFF

clone_size: .
v_call: TRBV30
j_call: TRBJ1-4
d_call: .
cdr3_nt: TGTGCCTGGGGGAGGACTAATGAAAAACTGTTTTTT
cdr3_aa: CAWGRTNEKLFF

clone_size: .
v_call: TRBV15
j_call: TRBJ2-7
d_call: .
cdr3_nt: TGTGCCACCAGCAGAGATCCCTCCCGCGAGCAGTACTTC
cdr3_aa: CATSRDPSREQYF

clone_size: .
v_call: TRBV12-3/TRBV12-4
j_call: TRBJ2-1
d_call: .
cdr3_nt: TGTGCCAGCAGTTTATTCCGCAATGAGCAGTTCTTC
cdr3_aa: CASSLFRNEQFF

clone_size: .
v_call: TRBV29-1
j_call: TRBJ2-1
d_call: .
cdr3_nt: TGCAGCGTTCGGGACGGTCGGGGGTCCTACAATGAGCAGTTCTTC
cdr3_aa: CSVRDGRGSYNEQFF

clone_size: .
v_call: TRBV27
j_call: TRBJ2-3
d_call: .
cdr3_nt: TGTGCCAGCAGTGCGGCCATGATAGATACGCAGTATTTT
cdr3_aa: CASSAAMIDTQYF

clone_size: .
v_call: TRBV9
j_call: TRBJ2-3
d_call: .
cdr3_nt: TGTGCCAGCAGTATACTAGACCTCAGTGATACGCAGTATTTT
cdr3_aa: CASSILDLSDTQYF

clone_size: few
v_call: TRBV5-4
j_call: TRBJ1-1
d_call: .
cdr3_nt: TGTGCCAGCAGCTTGGTCCGGGACACTGAAGCTTTCTTT
cdr3_aa: CASSLVRDTEAFF

clone_size: .
v_call: TRBV11-2
j_call: TRBJ1-1
d_call: .
cdr3_nt: TGTGCCAGCAGCTTATGGGGGGGTGATGAAGCTTTCTTT
cdr3_aa: CASSLWGGDEAFF

clone_size: .
v_call: TRBV14
j_call: TRBJ2-2
d_call: .
cdr3_nt: TGTGCCAGCAGCACCCGGTTGGCCGGGGAGCTGTTTTTT
cdr3_aa: CASSTRLAGELFF

clone_size: once
v_call: TRBV4-2
j_call: TRBJ1-1
d_call: .
cdr3_nt: TGTGCCAGCAGCCAAGATGAGCTGTCGTGGACTGAAGCTTTCTTT
cdr3_aa: CASSQDELSWTEAFF

clone_size: once
v_call: TRBV4-1
j_call: TRBJ1-1
d_call: .
cdr3_nt: TGCGCCAGCAGCCAAGATCCCACTTTCTCTGAAGCTTTCTTT
cdr3_aa: CASSQDPTFSEAFF

clone_size: .
v_call: TRBV5-4
j_call: TRBJ2-4
d_call: .
cdr3_nt: TGTGCCAGCAGGCTGACAGGGGAGGGGACCAAAAACATTCAGTACTTC
cdr3_aa: CASRLTGEGTKNIQYF

clone_size: .
v_call: TRBV15
j_call: TRBJ2-1
d_call: .
cdr3_nt: TGTGCCACCGGTGACCTAGCGTACAATGAGCAGTTCTTC
cdr3_aa: CATGDLAYNEQFF

clone_size: .
v_call: TRBV10-3
j_call: TRBJ2-5
d_call: .
cdr3_nt: TGTGCCATCAGTGAGTCGACTAGGGGGCAAGAGACCCAGTACTTC
cdr3_aa: CAISESTRGQETQYF

clone_size: .
v_call: TRBV20-1
j_call: TRBJ2-1
d_call: .
cdr3_nt: TGCAGTGCTAGGAAGGGGGGGAAGGGCCCCGTGGAGTTCTTC
cdr3_aa: CSARKGGKGPVEFF

clone_size: .
v_call: TRBV5-4
j_call: TRBJ2-7
d_call: TRBD1
cdr3_nt: TGTGCCAGCAGCTTGCCGGGACAGGGATCCTACGAGCAGTACTTC
cdr3_aa: CASSLPGQGSYEQYF

clone_size: .
v_call: TRBV7-2
j_call: TRBJ1-2
d_call: .
cdr3_nt: TGTGCCAGCAGCTCAGGACGGGATACGGGTGGCTACACCTTC
cdr3_aa: CASSSGRDTGGYTF

clone_size: .
v_call: TRBV18
j_call: TRBJ2-1
d_call: .
cdr3_nt: TGTGCCAGCTCACCGGGACTCGCCTTGAGTTACAATGAGCAGTTCTTC
cdr3_aa: CASSPGLALSYNEQFF

clone_size: .
v_call: TRBV9
j_call: TRBJ2-3
d_call: TRBD2
cdr3_nt: TGTGCCAGCAGCACCGCGGCTAGCGGGGGACCCTCCACAGATACGCAGTATTTT
cdr3_aa: CASSTAASGGPSTDTQYF

clone_size: .
v_call: TRBV20-1
j_call: TRBJ1-2
d_call: TRBD1
cdr3_nt: TGCAGTGCTAGGGCTCCGGGACAGGGGTATGGCTACACCTTC
cdr3_aa: CSARAPGQGYGYTF

clone_size: once
v_call: TRBV3-1
j_call: TRBJ2-1
d_call: .
cdr3_nt: TGTGCCAGCAGCCAATTGGTTGAGCAGTTCTTC
cdr3_aa: CASSQLVEQFF

clone_size: .
v_call: TRBV30
j_call: TRBJ1-1
d_call: TRBD1
cdr3_nt: TGTGCCTGTGGGACAGGGATCGAAGCTTTCTTT
cdr3_aa: CACGTGIEAFF

clone_size: .
v_call: TRBV30
j_call: TRBJ1-4
d_call: .
cdr3_nt: TGTGCCTGGACCGCTTGGGGAGAAAAACTGTTTTTT
cdr3_aa: CAWTAWGEKLFF

clone_size: .
v_call: TRBV4-1
j_call: TRBJ2-3
d_call: TRBD2
cdr3_nt: TGCGCCAGCAGCCAAGATCCCCTAGCGGGGACACCCGGTACGCAGTATTTT
cdr3_aa: CASSQDPLAGTPGTQYF

clone_size: .
v_call: TRBV7-2
j_call: TRBJ2-3
d_call: .
cdr3_nt: TGTGCCAGCAGCGAGACTAGAGGCACGGATACGCAGTATTTT
cdr3_aa: CASSETRGTDTQYF

clone_size: .
v_call: TRBV9
j_call: TRBJ2-6
d_call: TRBD1
cdr3_nt: TGTGCCAGCAGCGTAGTAGGGACAGGGTCTCCCCTTGGGGCCAACGTCCTGACTTTC
cdr3_aa: CASSVVGTGSPLGANVLTF

clone_size: .
v_call: TRBV11-1
j_call: TRBJ1-3
d_call: TRBD1
cdr3_nt: TGTGCCAGCAGCAAGACAGGGGAGGACACCATATATTTT
cdr3_aa: CASSKTGEDTIYF

clone_size: .
v_call: TRBV20-1
j_call: TRBJ2-3
d_call: TRBD2
cdr3_nt: TGCAGTGCTAGAGGAGGTGTAGCGGGAGGACGAGGAGATACGCAGTATTTT
cdr3_aa: CSARGGVAGGRGDTQYF

clone_size: .
v_call: TRBV30
j_call: TRBJ2-2
d_call: .
cdr3_nt: TGTGCCTGGAGTGGTCGTATCACCGGGGAGCTGTTTTTT
cdr3_aa: CAWSGRITGELFF

clone_size: .
v_call: TRBV7-7
j_call: TRBJ2-1
d_call: .
cdr3_nt: TGTGCTAGCAGCTTAGATACAGCGGCCGACAATGAGCAGTTCTTC
cdr3_aa: CASSLDTAADNEQFF

clone_size: .
v_call: TRBV5-1
j_call: TRBJ1-4
d_call: .
cdr3_nt: TGCGCCAGCAGCGCTGACGGCTTGACTAATGAAAAACTGTTTTTT
cdr3_aa: CASSADGLTNEKLFF

clone_size: .
v_call: TRBV18
j_call: TRBJ1-2
d_call: TRBD1
cdr3_nt: TGTGCCAGCTCACCGAGAACAGGGGGCCTCTATGGCTACACCTTC
cdr3_aa: CASSPRTGGLYGYTF

clone_size: .
v_call: TRBV4-3
j_call: TRBJ2-7
d_call: .
cdr3_nt: TGCGCCAGCAGCCAAGTAGCTACAGGACTCTACGAGCAGTACTTC
cdr3_aa: CASSQVATGLYEQYF

clone_size: .
v_call: TRBV4-2
j_call: TRBJ2-2
d_call: .
cdr3_nt: TGTGCCAGCAGCCAAGATAACAGGGCCGGGGAGCTGTTTTTT
cdr3_aa: CASSQDNRAGELFF

clone_size: .
v_call: TRBV20-1
j_call: TRBJ2-6
d_call: .
cdr3_nt: TGCAGTGCTTCTTTGGGCTCTGGGGCCAACGTCCTGACTTTC
cdr3_aa: CSASLGSGANVLTF

clone_size: .
v_call: TRBV25-1
j_call: TRBJ2-7
d_call: .
cdr3_nt: TGTGCCACTCTCAGGCTCTCCTACGAGCAGTACTTC
cdr3_aa: CATLRLSYEQYF

clone_size: .
v_call: TRBV29-1
j_call: TRBJ1-2
d_call: .
cdr3_nt: TGCAGCGTAAGCCTTAACTATGGCTACACCTTC
cdr3_aa: CSVSLNYGYTF

clone_size: .
v_call: TRBV7-2
j_call: TRBJ2-7
d_call: .
cdr3_nt: TGTGCCAGCAGCCCCCAGAGCATAGGCGAGCAGTACTTC
cdr3_aa: CASSPQSIGEQYF

clone_size: .
v_call: TRBV11-3
j_call: TRBJ2-5
d_call: .
cdr3_nt: TGTGCCAGCAGCTCGATGGACTCCCGGGCGGGGGAGACCCAGTACTTC
cdr3_aa: CASSSMDSRAGETQYF

clone_size: .
v_call: TRBV27
j_call: TRBJ2-5
d_call: .
cdr3_nt: TGTGCCAGCAGACGCTCATCGGCCCTGGAGACCCAGTACTTC
cdr3_aa: CASRRSSALETQYF

clone_size: .
v_call: TRBV29-1
j_call: TRBJ2-5
d_call: .
cdr3_nt: TGCAGCGTAGCCAATCCCCACAGGGGGGGGGAGACCCAGTACTTC
cdr3_aa: CSVANPHRGGETQYF

clone_size: .
v_call: TRBV28
j_call: TRBJ1-2
d_call: .
cdr3_nt: TGTGCCAGCAGTTTGGGGAGGGATGGCTACACCTTC
cdr3_aa: CASSLGRDGYTF

clone_size: .
v_call: TRBV20-1
j_call: TRBJ1-5
d_call: .
cdr3_nt: TGCAGTGCTAGGTCAGGCGATCAGCCCCAGCATTTT
cdr3_aa: CSARSGDQPQHF

clone_size: .
v_call: TRBV20-1
j_call: TRBJ1-5
d_call: .
cdr3_nt: TGCAGTGCTGATTCCAGGACAGGCAATCAGCCCCAGCATTTT
cdr3_aa: CSADSRTGNQPQHF

clone_size: .
v_call: TRBV7-3
j_call: TRBJ2-1
d_call: TRBD2
cdr3_nt: TGTGCCAGCAGCTCCCGACTAGCGGATTACAATGAGCAGTTCTTC
cdr3_aa: CASSSRLADYNEQFF

clone_size: .
v_call: TRBV11-2
j_call: TRBJ2-7
d_call: TRBD1
cdr3_nt: TGTGCCAGCAGCCCCGACCGGGACAGGACCTACGAGCAGTACTTC
cdr3_aa: CASSPDRDRTYEQYF

clone_size: .
v_call: TRBV15
j_call: TRBJ2-5
d_call: .
cdr3_nt: TGTGCCACCAGCAGAGATGCTGGCACCCCATACTTC
cdr3_aa: CATSRDAGTPYF

clone_size: .
v_call: TRBV3-1
j_call: TRBJ2-1
d_call: .
cdr3_nt: TGTGCCAGCAGCCAAGATTTAACACACAATGAGCAGTTCTTC
cdr3_aa: CASSQDLTHNEQFF

clone_size: .
v_call: TRBV6-1
j_call: TRBJ2-3
d_call: .
cdr3_nt: TGTGCCAGCAGTCGAGCGCGCACAGATACGCAGTATTTT
cdr3_aa: CASSRARTDTQYF

clone_size: .
v_call: TRBV11-2
j_call: TRBJ2-7
d_call: TRBD1
cdr3_nt: TGTGCCAGCGGCCAGGGGGCTGCCTACGAGCAGTACTTC
cdr3_aa: CASGQGAAYEQYF

clone_size: .
v_call: TRBV28
j_call: TRBJ2-3
d_call: .
cdr3_nt: TGTGCCAGCAGCCCGGGGTGGGAGCAGATCACAGATACGCAGTATTTT
cdr3_aa: CASSPGWEQITDTQYF

clone_size: .
v_call: TRBV9
j_call: TRBJ1-2
d_call: .
cdr3_nt: TGTGCCAGCAGCGTAGGGTATGTGGGCTACACCTTC
cdr3_aa: CASSVGYVGYTF

clone_size: .
v_call: TRBV23-1
j_call: TRBJ2-2
d_call: .
cdr3_nt: TGCGCCAGCAGTCAAAGTCCGAACACCGGGGAGCTGTTTTTT
cdr3_aa: CASSQSPNTGELFF